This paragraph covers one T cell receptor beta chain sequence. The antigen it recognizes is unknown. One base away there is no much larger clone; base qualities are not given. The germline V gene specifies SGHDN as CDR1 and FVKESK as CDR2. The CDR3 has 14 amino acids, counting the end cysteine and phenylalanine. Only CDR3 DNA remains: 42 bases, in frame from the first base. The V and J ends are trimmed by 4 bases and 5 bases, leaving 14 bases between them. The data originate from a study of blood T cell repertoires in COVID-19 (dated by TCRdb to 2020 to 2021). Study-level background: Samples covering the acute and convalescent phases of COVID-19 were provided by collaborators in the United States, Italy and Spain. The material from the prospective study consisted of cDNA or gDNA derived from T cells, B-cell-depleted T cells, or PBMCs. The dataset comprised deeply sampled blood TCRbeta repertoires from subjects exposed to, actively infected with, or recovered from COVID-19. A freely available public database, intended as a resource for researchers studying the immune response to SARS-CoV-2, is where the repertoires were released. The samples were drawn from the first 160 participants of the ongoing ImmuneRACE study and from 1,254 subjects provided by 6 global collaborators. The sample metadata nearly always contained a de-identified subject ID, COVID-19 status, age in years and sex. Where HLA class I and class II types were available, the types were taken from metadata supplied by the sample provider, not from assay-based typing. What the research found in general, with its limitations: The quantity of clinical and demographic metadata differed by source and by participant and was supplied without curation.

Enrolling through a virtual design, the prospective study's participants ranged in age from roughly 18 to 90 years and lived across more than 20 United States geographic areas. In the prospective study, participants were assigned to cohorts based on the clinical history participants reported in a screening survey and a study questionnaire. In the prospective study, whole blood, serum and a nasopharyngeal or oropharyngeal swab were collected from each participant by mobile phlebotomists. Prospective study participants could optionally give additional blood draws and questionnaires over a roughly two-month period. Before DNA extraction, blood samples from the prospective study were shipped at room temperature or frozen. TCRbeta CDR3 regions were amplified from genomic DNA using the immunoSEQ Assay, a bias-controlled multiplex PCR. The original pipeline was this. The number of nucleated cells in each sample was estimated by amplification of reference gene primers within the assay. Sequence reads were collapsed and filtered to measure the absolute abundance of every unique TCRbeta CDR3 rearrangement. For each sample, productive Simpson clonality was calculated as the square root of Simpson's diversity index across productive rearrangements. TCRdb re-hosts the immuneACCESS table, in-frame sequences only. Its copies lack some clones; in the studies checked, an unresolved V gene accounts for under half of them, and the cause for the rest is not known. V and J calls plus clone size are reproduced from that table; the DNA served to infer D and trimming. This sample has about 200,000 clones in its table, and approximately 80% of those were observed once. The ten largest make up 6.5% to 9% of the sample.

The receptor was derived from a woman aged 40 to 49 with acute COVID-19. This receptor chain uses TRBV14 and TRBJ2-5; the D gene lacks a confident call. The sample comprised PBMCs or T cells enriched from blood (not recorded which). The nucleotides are TGTGCCAGCAGCCCTGGAGCTCTCGGGGAGACCCAGTACTTC. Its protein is CASSPGALGETQYF.